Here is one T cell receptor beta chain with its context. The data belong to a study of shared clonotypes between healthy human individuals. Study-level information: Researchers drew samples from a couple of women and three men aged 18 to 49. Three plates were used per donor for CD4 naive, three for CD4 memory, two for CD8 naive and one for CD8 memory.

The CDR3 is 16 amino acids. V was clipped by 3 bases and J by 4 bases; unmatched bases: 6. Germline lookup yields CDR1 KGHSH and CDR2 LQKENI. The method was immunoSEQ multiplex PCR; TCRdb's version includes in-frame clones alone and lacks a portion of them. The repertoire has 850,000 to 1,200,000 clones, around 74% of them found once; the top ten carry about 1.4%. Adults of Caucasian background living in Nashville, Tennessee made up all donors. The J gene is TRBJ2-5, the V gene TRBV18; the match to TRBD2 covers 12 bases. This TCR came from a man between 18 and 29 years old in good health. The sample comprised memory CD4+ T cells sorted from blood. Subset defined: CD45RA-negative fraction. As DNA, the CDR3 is TGTGCCAGCTCACCCGCAATACTAGCGGGAGGAGAGACCCAGTACTTC. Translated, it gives CASSPAILAGGETQYF.